These 31 T cell receptor beta chains came from one sample sequenced in a study of T cell repertoires in cytomegalovirus infection. TCRdb recomputed calls from the reads with MiXCR, one row per CDR3 protein. Of about 570,000 distinct CDR3 sequences in the sample, 40% were seen once. Their specific antigens are unknown. The source was cultured PBMCs, collected from culture after CMV antigen stimulation. These TCRs come from a human donor in good health (CMV status not recorded). Some clones in this sample may be carry-over from other donors' samples.

This clonotype was detected a few times. The chain carries TRBV11-3 and TRBJ2-5; tentatively, D is TRBD1 (5 bases). The V end was cut by 3 bases, the J end by 4 bases, with 12 bases between. The germline gives CDR1 SGHNT, CDR2 YENEEA. The CDR3 covers 14 residues. The CDR3: CASSLADSRETQYF. DNA of the CDR3: TGTGCCAGCAGCTTGGCCGACAGCCGAGAGACCCAGTACTTC.

In its sample, this clonotype was seen many times. This sequence joins TRBV7-2 and TRBJ1-5; 9 nucleotides agree with TRBD1. The CDR3 is made up of 15 amino acids. V shed 2 bases and J 5 bases; nucleotides not matched to a gene: 4. Germline CDR1 is SGHTA and CDR2 is FQGNSA. CDR3 sequence reads: CASSLWGQGDQPQHF. CDR3 nucleotides: TGTGCCAGCAGCTTATGGGGACAGGGAGATCAGCCCCAGCATTTT.

This clonotype was observed a handful of times. This CDR3 reads CASSERDRGLGEETQYF. DNA for the CDR3: TGTGCCAGCAGTGAAAGGGACCGGGGCCTCGGAGAGGAGACCCAGTACTTC. The chain employs TRBV6-1 and TRBJ2-5; D is perhaps TRBD1 or TRBD2 (5 bases each). Germline V gene lookup returns CDR1 MNHNS and CDR2 SASEGT. The CDR3 runs to 17 residues. V lost 2 bases to trimming and J lost 5 bases, with 21 bases between them.

The CDR3 DNA sequence: TGTGCCAGTTGTCGCGGCCGGTTGAACACTGAAGCTTTCTTT. Translation: CASCRGRLNTEAFF. The chain uses TRBV19 and TRBJ1-1; D remains ambiguous. The germline V and J ends were trimmed by 8 bases and 0 bases, with 13 bases remaining between them. The CDR3 runs to 14 residues. Germline CDR1 and CDR2: LNHDA and SQIVND (reference sequence).

The genes are TRBV4-3 and TRBJ2-1, with 8 positions matching TRBD2. Germline trimming cut 1 base from V and 3 bases from J; bases unmatched to any gene: 5. CDR3 length: 16 amino acids. Germline V gene data show CDR1 as LGHNA and CDR2 as YSLEER. The CDR3 region has the DNA TGCGCCAGCAGCCAAGTCGCGGGGGGTGTCTACAATGAGCAGTTCTTC. Its protein product is CASSQVAGGVYNEQFF.

The V and J genes are TRBV12-3 or TRBV12-4 and TRBJ2-3, with 12 bases that match TRBD2. V was pared by 0 bases and J by 5 bases, with 9 bases of the junction left unmatched. The CDR3 has 18 amino acids. CDR3 loop: CASSLAVTSGRKGDTQYF. CDR3 nucleotides: TGTGCCAGCAGTTTAGCGGTAACTAGCGGGAGGAAGGGAGATACGCAGTATTTT.

This clonotype was recorded a few times. V is TRBV11-3 and J is TRBJ1-5, with a tentative D call TRBD1 (6 bases). Germline CDR1 reads SGHNT; CDR2 reads YENEEA. The CDR3 covers 15 residues. Trimming pared 5 bases from V and 6 bases from J, leaving 17 bases between. The DNA for the CDR3 is TGTGCCAGCAGCCCGCCCGGGGGGCTGGGTCAGCCCCAGCATTTT. Amino acids: CASSPPGGLGQPQHF.

The J gene is TRBJ1-5, the V gene TRBV6-4, with TRBD1 matching 7 bases. The germline V gene has CDR1 MRHNA and CDR2 SNTAGT. The CDR3 covers 15 residues. V was clipped by 0 bases and J by 6 bases; unmatched bases: 5. The CDR3 nucleotides are TGTGCCAGCAGTGACTCGTGGACAGGAAGTCAGCCCCAGCATTTT. The encoded protein is CASSDSWTGSQPQHF.

This clonotype occurred a few times. J is TRBJ2-3 and V is TRBV7-2; TRBD2 aligns across 12 bases. The CDR3 sequence is 16 residues long. Germline CDR1 and CDR2: SGHTA and FQGNSA. V gave up 5 bases and J gave up 5 bases; unmatched junction bases: 8. Written as DNA, the CDR3 is TGTGCCAGCAGCCCTCGACTAGCGGGAGACATAGATACGCAGTATTTT. This codes for CASSPRLAGDIDTQYF.

In its sample, this clonotype was seen many times. V gene TRBV7-2 combines with J gene TRBJ2-1, with D perhaps TRBD2 (6 bases). The CDR3 sequence is 14 residues long. The germline CDR1 and CDR2 sequences are SGHTA and FQGNSA. Trimming left V 1 base short and J 9 bases short, with 13 bases between. CDR3 nucleotides: TGTGCCAGCAGCTTAGTAGCGGAAGCCCCTGAGCAGTTCTTC. It is translated as CASSLVAEAPEQFF.

V usage is TRBV7-2 and J usage is TRBJ2-7, with D perhaps TRBD1 (7 bases). With 3 bases removed from V and 4 bases from J, the gap between germline ends came to 13 bases. Looked up from germline, CDR1 is SGHTA and CDR2 is FQGNSA. This CDR3 is 14 amino acids long. The CDR3: CASSFRAGGYEQYF. Written as DNA, the CDR3 is TGTGCCAGCAGCTTTCGAGCAGGGGGGTACGAGCAGTACTTC.

The V and J genes are TRBV7-2 and TRBJ2-1; 7 bases match TRBD2. CDR1 and CDR2 from the germline V gene are SGHTA and FQGNSA. The CDR3 is 14 amino acids. Trimming removed 1 base from V and 10 bases from J; junction bases left unmatched: 7. CDR3 region: CASSLVGLGSEQFF. The CDR3 DNA reads as TGTGCCAGCAGCTTAGTTGGACTAGGCAGCGAGCAGTTCTTC.

This clonotype was counted a few times. The V and J genes are TRBV4-2 and TRBJ2-2, with a possible D match to TRBD2 (6 bases). There are 15 residues in the CDR3. Trimming removed 4 bases from V and 1 base from J, with 10 bases in between. Per germline, CDR1 LGHNA and CDR2 YNFKEQ. The CDR3 loop is CASSPRGMNTGELFF. Written as DNA, the CDR3 is TGTGCCAGCAGCCCACGGGGGATGAACACCGGGGAGCTGTTTTTT.

As regards this clonotype: One junction end does not reproduce the germline sequence, and a read error may be involved. The J gene is TRBJ1-5, the V gene TRBV12-3 or TRBV12-4; 11 positions agree with TRBD1. This CDR3 has 14 residues. The CDR3 nucleotides are TGTGCCAGCAGGGGGACAGGGGGTGATCAGTCCCAGCATTTT. It encodes CASRGTGGDQSQHF.

The chain combines TRBV5-6 with TRBJ2-7; 12 bases match TRBD1. CDR1 SGHDT and CDR2 YYEEEE come from the germline V gene. The CDR3 loop spans 15 amino acids. Losses at the gene ends were 3 bases for V and 7 bases for J; bases not matched to a gene: 8. The CDR3 region is CASSSTGTGGREQYF. For the CDR3, the DNA is TGTGCCAGCAGCTCTACCGGGACAGGGGGCAGGGAGCAGTACTTC.

This clonotype was observed many times. The chain joins TRBV7-2 to TRBJ1-5; TRBD1 might be the D (6 bases). The CDR3 is made up of 17 amino acids. Per the germline V gene, CDR1 is SGHTA and CDR2 is FQGNSA. V lost 1 base, J lost 1 base, and 14 bases lay in between. CDR3 sequence: CASSLGEGGPSNQPQHF. CDR3 nucleotides: TGTGCCAGCAGCTTAGGTGAGGGGGGGCCCAGCAATCAGCCCCAGCATTTT.

V usage is TRBV20-1 and J usage is TRBJ2-7, with D tentatively TRBD2 (6 bases). This CDR3 region has 15 residues. The germline CDR1 and CDR2 sequences are DFQATT and SNEGSKA (reference sequence). V lost 1 base, J lost 1 base, and 14 bases lay in between. The CDR3 is CSARGGTGASYEQYF. DNA for the CDR3: TGCAGTGCTAGAGGGGGGACTGGGGCTTCCTACGAGCAGTACTTC.

This clonotype was observed a few times. The chain has TRBV4-1 and TRBJ2-1; TRBD1 matches at 10 bases. V dropped 4 bases and J dropped 3; count of bases not matched to a gene: 9. The germline CDR1 and CDR2 sequences are MGHRA and YSYEKL. CDR3 size: 17 residues. DNA of the CDR3: TGCGCCAGCAGCCGGGACGCCGGGACAGGGGACTACAATGAGCAGTTCTTC. It codes for CASSRDAGTGDYNEQFF.

The genes are TRBV4-1 and TRBJ1-1; 7 bases map to TRBD1. Germline V gene sequence: CDR1 MGHRA, CDR2 YSYEKL. The trim removed 8 bases at V and 5 bases at J, leaving 14 bases unmatched. CDR3 length: 15 amino acids. The DNA for the CDR3 is TGCGCCAGCCGGACAGGCCCGGTAGGTAAGACTGAAGCTTTCTTT. Protein sequence: CASRTGPVGKTEAFF.

The V and J genes are TRBV7-2 and TRBJ2-1; a weak D match, TRBD2 (6 bases). Trimming left V 6 bases short and J 0 bases short, with 18 bases between. The germline V gene encodes CDR1 SGHTA and CDR2 FQGNSA. There are 17 residues in the CDR3. The CDR3: CASSSWGTAPSYNEQFF. The CDR3, as DNA: TGTGCCAGCAGTTCGTGGGGGACTGCACCCTCCTACAATGAGCAGTTCTTC. Full variable domain (missing parts from reference TRBV7-2 and TRBJ2-1): GAGVSQSPSNKVTEKGKDVELRCDPISGHTALYWYRQSLGQGLEFLIYFQGNSAPDKSGLPSDRFSAERTGGSVSTLTIQRTQQEDSAVYLCASSSWGTAPSYNEQFFGPGTRLTVL.

The rearrangement joins TRBV7-8 to TRBJ2-7, with 7 bases fitting TRBD1. V shed 3 bases and J 4 bases; nucleotides not matched to a gene: 3. The CDR3 is 13 amino acids. Germline V gene sequence: CDR1 SGHVS, CDR2 FQNEAQ. The CDR3 is CASSFPGQYEQYF. In DNA form, the CDR3 reads TGTGCCAGCAGCTTCCCGGGACAGTACGAGCAGTACTTC.

This clonotype has only a few counts. The chain employs TRBV7-6 and TRBJ2-7; 7 nucleotides agree with TRBD1. The V gene's germline CDR1 is SGHVS and CDR2 FNYEAQ. With V trimmed by 2 bases and J by 6 bases, 7 bases remained unmatched. The CDR3 is 14 amino acids. CDR3 in amino acids: CASSLQQGFSEQYF. The CDR3 region has the DNA TGTGCCAGCAGCTTACAACAGGGGTTCAGCGAGCAGTACTTC.

The V call is TRBV6-1, the J call TRBJ2-5, with 7 bases lining up with TRBD1. Per the germline V gene, CDR1 is MNHNS and CDR2 is SASEGT. The CDR3 is made up of 16 amino acids. V lost 2 bases to trimming and J lost 2 bases; unmatched junction nucleotides: 8. Here the CDR3 DNA reads TGTGCCAGCAGTGAAACCAGAGGCAGGGGGCAAGAGACCCAGTACTTC. Amino acid sequence: CASSETRGRGQETQYF.

The CDR3 protein is CASSLDDLFLPSGNGGEYNEQFF. CDR3 sequence (DNA): TGTGCCAGCAGCTTAGACGATCTCTTCCTCCCAAGCGGTAATGGGGGGGAGTACAATGAGCAGTTCTTC. This rearrangement joins TRBV7-2 to TRBJ2-1; TRBD2 matches at 7 bases. CDR1 and CDR2 (germline): SGHTA, FQGNSA. This CDR3 has 23 residues. V gave up 1 base and J gave up 4 bases; unmatched junction bases: 28.

The sample holds a few counts of this clonotype. The chain combines TRBV4-1 with TRBJ2-7, with D tentatively TRBD1 (5 bases). Trimming cost V 3 bases and J 5 bases, with 17 bases left between them. The CDR3 runs to 15 residues. Germline CDR1 is MGHRA and CDR2 is YSYEKL. The CDR3 protein is CASSQITGVTDEQYF. Here the CDR3 DNA reads TGCGCCAGCAGCCAGATAACAGGCGTCACAGACGAGCAGTACTTC.

This clonotype was seen more than once but under ten times. The rearrangement uses TRBV12-3 or TRBV12-4 and TRBJ2-5, with TRBD2 identical over 13 bases. Unmatched junction bases numbered 7, after V lost 4 bases and J lost 8 bases. CDR3 length: 15 residues. CDR3 DNA: TGTGCCAGCAGTTCTCGGACTAGCGGGGGCCTTACCCAGTACTTC. This codes for CASSSRTSGGLTQYF.

The chain carries TRBV28 and TRBJ1-1; no reliable D call. V lost 4 bases and J lost 3, with 12 bases in between. This CDR3 is 14 amino acids long. CDR1 and CDR2 (germline): MDHEN, SYDVKM. CDR3 in amino acids: CASSSPLAYTEAFF. The CDR3, as DNA: TGTGCCAGCAGTTCACCTTTGGCTTACACTGAAGCTTTCTTT.

This clonotype was counted only a few times. This chain links TRBV7-9 with TRBJ1-4; a possible D gene is TRBD1 (6 bases). Trimming removed 3 bases from V and 5 bases from J, with 13 bases in between. In germline, CDR1 is SEHNR, CDR2 FQNEAQ (reference sequence). CDR3 length: 15 amino acids. The CDR3 spells CASSLLTGGNEKLFF. The DNA of the CDR3 is TGTGCCAGCAGCTTGCTGACAGGAGGGAATGAAAAACTGTTTTTT.

This clonotype was counted only a few times. The chain joins TRBV12-3 or TRBV12-4 to TRBJ1-3; D might be TRBD1 (5 bases). With 6 bases removed from V and 10 bases from J, the gap between germline ends came to 19 bases. The CDR3 runs 14 residues. This CDR3 reads CASSTMDKDRTIYF. The CDR3 DNA reads TGTGCCAGCAGCACCATGGACAAGGATCGTACCATATATTTT.

Only a few counts were recorded for this clonotype. The chain uses TRBV7-9 and TRBJ1-3; 8 bases fit TRBD1. Germline V CDR1 and CDR2: SEHNR, FQNEAQ (reference sequence). The CDR3 extends over 17 amino acids. Trimming took 5 bases from V and 8 from J; bases not matched to a gene: 17. DNA for the CDR3: TGTGCCAGCAGCCCCCAGGGGGCCGCAACGGGCCGGGACACCATATATTTT. Its translation is CASSPQGAATGRDTIYF. Based on the CDR3 plus reference TRBV7-9 and TRBJ1-3, the full variable domain is DTGVSQNPRHKITKRGQNVTFRCDPISEHNRLYWYRQTLGQGPEFLTYFQNEAQLEKSRLLSDRFSAERPKGSFSTLEIQRTEQGDSAMYLCASSPQGAATGRDTIYFGEGSWLTVV.

This clonotype showed up just a few times. The chain uses TRBV6-2 or TRBV6-3 and TRBJ2-3, with 13 bases that match TRBD2. The CDR3 extends over 18 amino acids. After removal of 4 bases from V and 5 bases from J, the junction contained 12 bases not matched to a gene. CDR1 MNHEY and CDR2 SVGEGT come from the germline V gene. The DNA for the CDR3 is TGTGCCAGCAGTTCCCCGTGGATACTAGCGGGAGGGAAAGATACGCAGTATTTT. Residues: CASSSPWILAGGKDTQYF.